These 24 T cell receptor beta chains were all obtained from the same sample, sequenced in a study of blood T cell repertoires in COVID-19. Generated by immunoSEQ multiplex PCR, the TCRdb table keeps only in-frame clones and is missing some. There are about 180,000 clones in the sample; 80% to 90% occur only once, and under 3.5% lies in the top ten. Sequences were obtained from peripheral blood. The receptors derive from a man aged 55-75 years with acute or convalescent COVID-19.

The chain couples TRBV20-1 to TRBJ1-1, with 7 nucleotides matching TRBD1. V shed 6 bases and J 0 bases; nucleotides not matched to a gene: 7. There are 14 residues in the CDR3. CDR1 and CDR2 from the germline V gene are DFQATT and SNEGSKA (reference sequence). The CDR3 loop is CSASPGQLNTEAFF. In nucleotides, the CDR3 is TGCAGTGCCAGTCCGGGACAGCTGAACACTGAAGCTTTCTTT.

This clone was detected only a few times. J is TRBJ2-7 and V is TRBV7-9; 8 nucleotides agree with TRBD2. Germline-derived CDR1 and CDR2 are SEHNR and FQNEAQ (reference sequence). This CDR3 is 13 amino acids long. Losses at the gene ends were 8 bases for V and 1 base for J; bases not matched to a gene: 4. This CDR3 is CASLSSGSYEQYF. In DNA form, the CDR3 reads TGTGCCAGCCTTTCTAGCGGGTCCTACGAGCAGTACTTC.

V is TRBV10-3 and J is TRBJ1-5, with D maybe TRBD1 (6 bases). Germline V gene lookup returns CDR1 ENHRY and CDR2 SYGVKD. The CDR3 is 18 residues long. Between the trimmed V and J ends, which lost 5 bases and 0 bases, there was a span of 20 bases. CDR3 nucleotide sequence: TGTGCCATCAGTCCAGGGGCCCGTCCGCCGAATAGCAATCAGCCCCAGCATTTT. Encoded protein: CAISPGARPPNSNQPQHF.

V usage is TRBV14 and J usage is TRBJ2-1, with a tentative D call TRBD1 (6 bases). Germline loops: CDR1 SGHDN, CDR2 FVKESK. V dropped 4 bases and J dropped 13 bases, with 14 bases sitting between them. The CDR3 has 12 amino acids. CDR3 sequence: CASSPNHREQFF. The DNA for the CDR3 is TGTGCCAGCAGCCCCAACCACAGGGAACAGTTCTTC.

This chain links TRBV14 with TRBJ2-3; D is perhaps TRBD1 (5 bases). CDR3 length: 15 amino acids. CDR1 is SGHDN and CDR2 is FVKESK in the germline V gene. V lost 1 base and J lost 5, with 13 bases in between. The CDR3 DNA is TGTGCCAGCAGCCAAGGAGTATGGGGCGGAGATACGCAGTATTTT. Translation gives CASSQGVWGGDTQYF.

The chain employs TRBV5-4 and TRBJ1-2, with 9 bases aligning to TRBD1. The V segment lost 2 bases and the J segment 8 bases; nucleotides outside the gene matches: 4. The germline gives CDR1 SGHNT, CDR2 YYREEE (reference sequence). The CDR3 loop spans 13 amino acids. CDR3 region: CASSLQGATGYTF. The CDR3 region has the DNA TGTGCCAGCAGCTTACAGGGGGCGACCGGCTACACCTTC.

The V and J genes are TRBV9 and TRBJ2-1, with 7 bases matching TRBD2. CDR1 and CDR2 from the germline V gene are SGDLS and YYNGEE. This CDR3 contains 15 residues. Trimming removed 0 bases from V and 7 bases from J; junction bases left unmatched: 7. The CDR3 coding sequence is TGTGCCAGCAGCGTAGGTGGCGGGAGCTCGAATGAGCAGTTCTTC. Translating gives CASSVGGGSSNEQFF.

V and J are TRBV24-1 and TRBJ1-1; 8 nucleotides line up with TRBD1. J gave up 5 bases and V 3 bases, and 1 base lay outside the gene matches. Germline CDR1 is KGHDR and CDR2 is SFDVKD. The CDR3 loop spans 13 amino acids. The DNA of the CDR3 is TGTGCCACCAGTGATACAGGGGGAACTGAAGCTTTCTTT. Translation: CATSDTGGTEAFF.

The chain combines TRBV5-1 with TRBJ2-2; 9 bases agree with TRBD2. The CDR3 sequence is 15 residues long. CDR1 SGHRS and CDR2 YFSETQ come from the germline V gene. The V and J ends lost 4 bases and 4 bases, in that order; junction bases with no gene match: 5. This CDR3 reads CASSPGLAPTGELFF. CDR3 sequence (DNA): TGCGCCAGCAGCCCTGGACTAGCGCCCACCGGGGAGCTGTTTTTT.

This chain uses TRBV9 with TRBJ2-5; D might be TRBD2 (6 bases). The CDR3 loop spans 13 amino acids. Germline-derived CDR1 and CDR2 are SGDLS and YYNGEE. V dropped 3 bases and J dropped 6 bases, with 12 bases sitting between them. The CDR3 DNA sequence: TGTGCCAGCAGCGAGGGGACTGTGAAGACCCAGTACTTC. The encoded protein is CASSEGTVKTQYF. The full variable domain, completed using reference TRBV9 and TRBJ2-5, is DSGVTQTPKHLITATGQRVTLRCSPRSGDLSVYWYQQSLDQGLQFLIQYYNGEERAKGNILERFSAQQFPDLHSELNLSSLELGDSALYFCASSEGTVKTQYFGPGTRLLVL.

The chain employs TRBV5-1 and TRBJ2-3; TRBD2 aligns across 13 bases. V was clipped by 4 bases and J by 3 bases; unmatched bases: 5. CDR3 length: 16 amino acids. Germline V gives CDR1 SGHRS, CDR2 YFSETQ. The CDR3 protein is CASSGRLAGGTDTQYF. CDR3 bases: TGCGCCAGCAGCGGCCGACTAGCGGGAGGTACAGATACGCAGTATTTT.

The table lists this clone with a count of one. V gene TRBV24-1 combines with J gene TRBJ2-1; 8 bases match TRBD2. Germline V CDR1 and CDR2: KGHDR, SFDVKD. J lost 1 base, V lost 5 bases, and 6 bases had no gene match. This CDR3 is built from 16 residues. This CDR3 is CATSGFTSGSYNEQFF. The CDR3 DNA reads TGTGCCACCAGTGGGTTCACTAGCGGTTCCTACAATGAGCAGTTCTTC.

The V call is TRBV2, the J call TRBJ2-7; a possible D gene is TRBD1 (6 bases). Germline V CDR1 and CDR2: SNHLY, FYNNEI. Trimming removed 7 bases at V and 3 bases at J, with 19 bases between. This CDR3 is built from 15 residues. CDR3 sequence (DNA): TGTGCCAGCACCCTAGACCGGGGCAGGGGCTACGAGCAGTACTTC. It encodes CASTLDRGRGYEQYF.

This clone was detected a few times. The chain employs TRBV28 and TRBJ2-2; tentatively, D is TRBD2 (5 bases). The CDR3 length is 16 residues. Deletions cut 2 bases from V and 6 bases from J, with 16 bases between. Germline V gives CDR1 MDHEN, CDR2 SYDVKM. The CDR3, as DNA: TGTGCCAGCAGTTTACCCCAGCGGAGAAGGGCCGGGGAGCTGTTTTTT. Translated, it gives CASSLPQRRRAGELFF.

The chain is built from TRBV2 and TRBJ2-4; 7 bases match TRBD1. Germline CDR1 and CDR2: SNHLY and FYNNEI. This CDR3 contains 17 residues. V was clipped by 4 bases and J by 3 bases; unmatched bases: 12. The CDR3 loop is CASSVKGDRVGKNIQYF. The DNA for the CDR3 is TGTGCCAGCAGTGTGAAGGGTGACAGGGTGGGCAAAAACATTCAGTACTTC.

The gene calls are TRBV9 and TRBJ2-3, with a possible D match to TRBD2 (6 bases). The germline CDR1 and CDR2 sequences are SGDLS and YYNGEE. CDR3 length equals 14 residues. The V end was cut by 7 bases, the J end by 5 bases, with 17 bases between. Written as DNA, the CDR3 is TGTGCCAGCGGGACCTTGGTGGGGGGAGATACGCAGTATTTT. Translated: CASGTLVGGDTQYF. The full variable domain, in which reference TRBV9 and TRBJ2-3 provide the parts outside the CDR3, is DSGVTQTPKHLITATGQRVTLRCSPRSGDLSVYWYQQSLDQGLQFLIQYYNGEERAKGNILERFSAQQFPDLHSELNLSSLELGDSALYFCASGTLVGGDTQYFGPGTRLTVL.

The chain combines TRBV29-1 with TRBJ1-2, with 9 bases lining up with TRBD1. The junction had 6 bases not matched to a gene; V was cut back by 6 bases and J by 4 bases. Germline CDR1 is SQVTM and CDR2 is ANQGSEA. This CDR3 spans 13 amino acids. CDR3 DNA sequence: TGCAGCGTCGGTACAGGGGGCTCCTATGGCTACACCTTC. Translation: CSVGTGGSYGYTF. Combining the CDR3 with reference TRBV29-1 and TRBJ1-2 gives the whole variable domain SAVISQKPSRDICQRGTSLTIQCQVDSQVTMMFWYRQQPGQSLTLIATANQGSEATYESGFVIDKFPISRPNLTFSTLTVSNMSPEDSSIYLCSVGTGGSYGYTFGSGTRLTVV.

This clone was detected only once. The chain has TRBV7-9 and TRBJ2-7; the match to TRBD1 covers 8 bases. Germline loops: CDR1 SEHNR, CDR2 FQNEAQ (reference sequence). CDR3 length: 15 residues. The V and J ends lost 5 bases and 3 bases, in that order; junction bases with no gene match: 9. The CDR3 nucleotides are TGTGCCAGCAGCGCACGGACAGGGAGAATCTACGAGCAGTACTTC. Translation gives CASSARTGRIYEQYF.

This rearrangement joins TRBV19 to TRBJ2-7, with 8 positions matching TRBD1. V gave up 1 base and J gave up 3 bases; unmatched junction bases: 8. The CDR3 totals 16 residues. CDR1 LNHDA and CDR2 SQIVND come from the germline V gene (reference sequence). The CDR3 nucleotides are TGTGCCAGTAGTATAGCCCTCGGGACAGGAGGCTACGAGCAGTACTTC. It is translated as CASSIALGTGGYEQYF.

The chain links TRBV7-9 to TRBJ1-2, with D possibly being TRBD1 (6 bases). Germline V lookup: CDR1 SEHNR, CDR2 FQNEAQ (reference sequence). The CDR3 spans 16 residues. Between the trimmed V and J ends, which lost 2 bases and 6 bases, there was a span of 19 bases. The CDR3 spells CASSLRGTRQLNGYTF. CDR3 nucleotide sequence: TGTGCCAGCAGCTTAAGGGGGACCCGACAGCTAAATGGCTACACCTTC.

This sequence joins TRBV7-3 and TRBJ2-1; TRBD2 is a possible D gene (5 bases). This CDR3 has 14 amino acids. V shed 1 base and J shed 5 bases, with 9 bases lying between them. The germline V gene encodes CDR1 SGHTA and CDR2 FQGTGA. As DNA, the CDR3 is TGTGCCAGCAGCTTAAGAGGGATCAACAATGAGCAGTTCTTC. Protein: CASSLRGINNEQFF.

This rearrangement joins TRBV5-8 to TRBJ2-2, with TRBD2 identical over 8 bases. Germline V gene data show CDR1 as SGHTS and CDR2 as YDEGEE. Losses at the gene ends were 7 bases for V and 4 bases for J; bases not matched to a gene: 15. The CDR3 totals 17 residues. The CDR3 DNA sequence: TGTGCCAGCTCCCCGGACGGGAGGGCCCTCGGCACCGGGGAGCTGTTTTTT. Translating it yields CASSPDGRALGTGELFF.

The chain combines TRBV9 with TRBJ2-5, with 8 bases identical to TRBD1. Germline V gene data show CDR1 as SGDLS and CDR2 as YYNGEE. The CDR3 loop spans 15 amino acids. With 4 bases clipped from V and 5 bases from J, the junction kept 10 bases outside the gene matches. This CDR3 reads CASSLGDRTAETQYF. Written as DNA, the CDR3 is TGTGCCAGCAGCCTGGGGGACAGGACCGCCGAGACCCAGTACTTC. Looking up the rest from reference TRBV9 and TRBJ2-5 gives the full variable domain: DSGVTQTPKHLITATGQRVTLRCSPRSGDLSVYWYQQSLDQGLQFLIQYYNGEERAKGNILERFSAQQFPDLHSELNLSSLELGDSALYFCASSLGDRTAETQYFGPGTRLLVL.

The CDR3 coding sequence is TGTGCCAGCAGCTCGATAAAAAGGGGAGAAGCTTTCTTT. Translation gives CASSSIKRGEAFF. The gene calls are TRBV27 and TRBJ1-1; D may be TRBD1 (5 bases). The CDR3 contains 13 residues. Trimming stripped 6 bases from V and 8 bases from J, with 16 bases between. CDR1 is MNHEY, CDR2 SMNVEV, per germline (reference sequence).